These T cell receptor beta chains were read from a single sample in a study of response to subunit inactivated influenza vaccine. Each CDR3 protein gets one entry after TCRdb re-called the RT-PCR reads with MiXCR. The sample carries about 650,000 distinct CDR3 sequences, around 15% recorded once. This specimen consisted of PBMCs from blood, obtained about 14 days before vaccination. All receptors come from a man aged 45-65 years who received an inactivated influenza vaccine. CDR3s include the opening cysteine and the closing phenylalanine or tryptophan. A D gene is named only where the DNA matches it firmly. Only some rows state a clone size, as once, few, many or a class for expanded clones.

few - TRBJ1-1 TRBV11-2 CASSFGTRLEAFF TGTGCCAGCAGCTTCGGGACCAGACTTGAAGCTTTCTTT
few TRBD2 TRBJ2-3 TRBV20-1 CSARSSGTDTQYF TGCAGTGCTAGGTCTAGCGGTACAGATACGCAGTATTTT
- - TRBJ2-2 TRBV6-2/TRBV6-3 CASNPILGTGELFF TGTGCCAGCAACCCGATACTAGGCACCGGGGAGCTGTTTTTT
few TRBD1 TRBJ2-1 TRBV10-1 CASSGGRGSSYNEQFF TGCGCCAGCAGTGGGGGCAGGGGGAGCTCCTACAATGAGCAGTTCTTC
few TRBD1 TRBJ2-3 TRBV20-1 CSARGQGTSTDTQYF TGCAGTGCTAGAGGACAGGGGACTAGCACAGATACGCAGTATTTT
few - TRBJ2-2 TRBV5-1 CASSLTNRLTGELFF TGCGCCAGCAGCTTGACGAACAGGCTCACCGGGGAGCTGTTTTTT
few - TRBJ2-3 TRBV12-3/TRBV12-4 CASRPPGGGKTDTQYF TGTGCCAGCAGACCCCCCGGGGGCGGCAAGACAGATACGCAGTATTTT
- TRBD2 TRBJ2-1 TRBV20-1 CSARPGLADPYNEQFF TGCAGTGCTAGACCTGGACTAGCGGACCCTTACAATGAGCAGTTCTTC
- - TRBJ2-2 TRBV29-1 CSGGANTGELFF TGCAGCGGAGGAGCAAACACCGGGGAGCTGTTTTTT
- - TRBJ1-1 TRBV18 CASSPTVAGNTEAFF TGTGCCAGCTCACCCACGGTTGCAGGGAACACTGAAGCTTTCTTT
- - TRBJ2-7 TRBV20-1 CSAKGTTSYEQYF TGCAGTGCTAAGGGAACCACCTCCTACGAGCAGTACTTC
- TRBD1 TRBJ1-3 TRBV7-2 CASSLATGRDTIYF TGTGCCAGCAGCTTAGCGACAGGGCGAGACACCATATATTTT
- TRBD1 TRBJ2-5 TRBV20-1 CSAKQFGTGKETQYF TGCAGTGCCAAACAATTCGGGACAGGGAAAGAGACCCAGTACTTC
few - TRBJ1-1 TRBV4-3 CASSQDLYGTEAFF TGCGCCAGCAGCCAAGATTTGTACGGGACTGAAGCTTTCTTT
- - TRBJ2-7 TRBV20-1 CSASSLTYEQYF TGCAGTGCTAGTAGCTTAACCTACGAGCAGTACTTC
few - TRBJ2-2 TRBV5-1 CASSLGSASNTGELFF TGCGCCAGCAGCTTGGGGTCAGCTAGCAACACCGGGGAGCTGTTTTTT
- - TRBJ2-5 TRBV2 CASRIGLAETQYF TGTGCCAGCAGAATTGGTCTTGCGGAGACCCAGTACTTC
few - TRBJ1-2 TRBV7-9 CASSFRGGGYTF TGTGCCAGCAGCTTTCGAGGCGGCGGCTACACCTTC
few TRBD1 TRBJ2-7 TRBV10-3 CAISDPPTGAFHEQYF TGTGCCATCAGTGACCCCCCGACAGGGGCATTTCACGAGCAGTACTTC
few - TRBJ1-6 TRBV4-2 CASSLTGNKNSPLHF TGTGCCAGCAGCCTAACAGGGAACAAGAATTCACCCCTCCACTTT
many TRBD2 TRBJ2-1 TRBV20-1 CSARDRTSGSWGEQFF TGCAGTGCTAGAGATCGGACTAGCGGGAGTTGGGGTGAGCAGTTCTTC
- TRBD1 TRBJ2-1 TRBV5-1 CASNPGQGVSGNEQFF TGCGCCAGCAATCCGGGACAGGGGGTTTCGGGCAATGAGCAGTTCTTC
few TRBD1 TRBJ1-1 TRBV18 CASSFRGQSNTEAFF TGTGCCAGCTCATTCAGGGGACAGTCGAACACTGAAGCTTTCTTT
many TRBD2 TRBJ2-1 TRBV7-2 CASSLVGGGAHNEQFF TGTGCCAGCAGCTTAGTTGGCGGGGGGGCACACAATGAGCAGTTCTTC
few TRBD2 TRBJ2-3 TRBV10-3 CAISARGREATADTQYF TGTGCCATCAGCGCTAGGGGCCGGGAGGCCACGGCAGATACGCAGTATTTT
many TRBD1 TRBJ1-1 TRBV4-1 CASSQESGQGRKAFF TGCGCCAGCAGCCAAGAGTCTGGACAGGGCCGTAAAGCTTTCTTT
many - TRBJ1-1 TRBV28 CASSPRNTEAFF TGTGCCAGCAGTCCTAGGAACACTGAAGCTTTCTTT
few TRBD2 TRBJ2-1 TRBV11-2 CASSVTSGGPGEQFF TGTGCCAGCAGCGTAACTAGCGGGGGCCCCGGTGAGCAGTTCTTC
few TRBD2 TRBJ2-7 TRBV2 CASGIRTSGSNEQYF TGTGCCAGCGGAATCAGGACTAGCGGGAGTAACGAGCAGTACTTC
- - TRBJ1-1 TRBV20-1 CSARDAGWLAEAFF TGCAGTGCTAGAGATGCAGGCTGGTTAGCTGAAGCTTTCTTT
- TRBD1 TRBJ2-1 TRBV5-6 CASSPDRGHNEQLF TGTGCCAGCAGCCCGGACAGGGGACACAATGAGCAGCTCTTC
- - TRBJ2-7 TRBV6-6 CASRPGRYEQYF TGTGCCAGCAGGCCGGGTCGTTACGAGCAGTACTTC
- - TRBJ1-1 TRBV4-2 CASSQDTGREAFF TGTGCCAGCAGCCAAGATACGGGCAGGGAAGCTTTCTTT
- - TRBJ1-2 TRBV7-2 CASSPEGPTSYGYTF TGTGCCAGCAGCCCCGAAGGTCCGACGAGCTATGGCTACACCTTC
- TRBD2 TRBJ2-7 TRBV20-1 CSARVSSGGLGQYF TGCAGTGCTAGAGTATCTAGCGGGGGTTTAGGGCAGTACTTC
many - TRBJ2-4 TRBV12-3/TRBV12-4 CASSFWRGRAAKNIQYF TGTGCCAGCAGTTTTTGGCGGGGGCGCGCAGCCAAAAACATTCAGTACTTC
- TRBD2 TRBJ2-1 TRBV5-1 CASSFKTSGGNEQFF TGCGCCAGCAGCTTTAAGACTAGCGGGGGGAATGAGCAGTTCTTC
- TRBD1 TRBJ1-1 TRBV29-1 CSVGHRGLVFF TGCAGCGTTGGACACAGGGGTTTAGTCTTCTTT
few TRBD1 TRBJ2-3 TRBV20-1 CSAPGQAVDTQYF TGCAGTGCCCCAGGACAGGCGGTAGATACGCAGTATTTT
few - TRBJ2-6 TRBV4-3 CASSQEGRSGANVLTF TGCGCCAGCAGCCAAGAGGGGCGCTCTGGGGCCAACGTCCTGACTTTC
few - TRBJ2-1 TRBV29-1 CSVALGEQFF TGCAGCGTTGCTCTGGGTGAGCAGTTCTTC
few - TRBJ2-7 TRBV29-1 CSVVPTRGGYEQYF TGCAGCGTTGTGCCCACAAGAGGGGGCTACGAGCAGTACTTC
few TRBD1 TRBJ2-7 TRBV13 CASSGGTGPREEQYF TGTGCCAGCAGCGGGGGGACAGGCCCACGGGAGGAGCAGTACTTC
- TRBD1 TRBJ1-6 TRBV9 CASSVEGRGNSPLHF TGTGCCAGCAGCGTAGAGGGCAGGGGGAATTCACCCCTCCACTTT
- - TRBJ1-4 TRBV2 CASSEAGFATNEKLFF TGTGCCAGCAGTGAAGCCGGATTTGCAACTAATGAAAAACTGTTTTTT
few TRBD2 TRBJ2-1 TRBV15 CATRAPGRVNEQFF TGTGCCACCAGAGCCCCCGGGAGGGTGAATGAGCAGTTCTTC
few - TRBJ1-2 TRBV7-9 CASSSTGHGYTF TGTGCCAGCAGCTCCACAGGGCATGGCTACACCTTC
- TRBD1 TRBJ2-7 TRBV28 CASSPLSWDSYEQYF TGTGCCAGCAGCCCGTTAAGTTGGGACAGCTACGAGCAGTACTTC
- - TRBJ2-7 TRBV7-2 CASSYAGQYEQYF TGTGCCAGCAGCTATGCGGGCCAGTACGAGCAGTACTTC
- - TRBJ2-2 TRBV11-1 CASSPSFASYDANTGELFF TGTGCCAGCAGCCCAAGTTTTGCCTCATACGACGCGAACACCGGGGAGCTGTTTTTT
many - TRBJ1-1 TRBV12-3/TRBV12-4 CASSFRREGKAEAFF TGTGCCAGCAGTTTCCGTCGGGAGGGCAAGGCTGAAGCTTTCTTT
- TRBD2 TRBJ2-1 TRBV6-2/TRBV6-3 CASSYSGGRAKNEQFF TGTGCCAGCAGTTACTCGGGAGGGAGGGCTAAAAATGAGCAGTTCTTC
few - TRBJ1-1 TRBV5-1 CASSLNLGVNTEAFF TGCGCCAGCAGCTTGAATTTGGGGGTGAACACTGAAGCTTTCTTT
few TRBD2 TRBJ2-2 TRBV10-3 CAIRQTSGGNTGELFF TGTGCCATCAGGCAGACTAGCGGGGGGAACACCGGGGAGCTGTTTTTT
- TRBD1 TRBJ1-4 TRBV7-2 CASSHGGTGEKLFF TGTGCCAGCAGCCATGGGGGGACAGGGGAAAAACTGTTTTTT
few TRBD2 TRBJ2-1 TRBV6-2/TRBV6-3 CASSQIAGRQFF TGTGCCAGCAGTCAGATAGCGGGACGGCAGTTCTTC
many TRBD1 TRBJ1-1 TRBV12-3/TRBV12-4 CASSPRGQGALSEAFF TGTGCCAGCAGCCCCAGGGGACAGGGGGCCTTGTCTGAAGCTTTCTTT